This T cell receptor (beta chain) was recovered during a study of T cell changes during pregnancy in multiple sclerosis. Repertoires were generated with immunoSEQ multiplex PCR, while TCRdb's copy carries only in-frame clones and drops some. The sample shows tens of thousands of clones, around 94% of them seen only once. With 0 bases removed from V and 5 bases from J, the gap between germline ends came to 20 bases. Per the germline V gene, CDR1 is SGHRS and CDR2 is YFSETQ. This CDR3 comprises 17 residues. The material sequenced was CD4+ T cells from peripheral blood mononuclear cells, taken in the first trimester of pregnancy. This chain connects TRBV5-1 to TRBJ1-2; perhaps TRBD1 as D (5 bases). The TCR was taken from a female donor with multiple sclerosis, enrolled in a pregnancy study. In nucleotides, the CDR3 is TGCGCCAGCAGCTTGGGGGCAGGGTCTCAGGAAGGATATGGCTACACCTTC. Translating gives CASSLGAGSQEGYGYTF.